Shown below are 26 T cell receptor beta chains from a single sample sequenced in a study of human T cells and chemical hapten exposure. Time point denoted: healthy volunteer bleed at 6 weeks. Unseparated into fractions, whole blood served as the source from which total RNA was extracted. TCRdb re-called the RACE reads with MiXCR, one entry per CDR3 protein. The data contain about 77,000 distinct CDR3 sequences, approximately 8.6% of them singletons. Specimen: whole blood. Receptor source: a female donor in good health. Some clones in this sample may be carry-over from other donors' samples.

V is TRBV29-1 and J is TRBJ2-5, with 10 bases that match TRBD1. The junction had 5 bases not matched to a gene; V was cut back by 1 base and J by 3 bases. Germline V gene data show CDR1 as SQVTM and CDR2 as ANQGSEA. This CDR3 is built from 15 residues. The CDR3 region is CSVEGGTGEKETQYF. The CDR3 DNA follows: TGCAGCGTTGAAGGCGGGACAGGGGAGAAAGAGACCCAGTACTTC.

This clonotype was detected ten times or more. V gene TRBV27 combines with J gene TRBJ2-1; weak D call: TRBD2 (5 bases). Germline V CDR1 and CDR2: MNHEY, SMNVEV (reference sequence). The V end lost 7 bases, the J end lost 2 bases, and 18 bases lay between the germline ends. The CDR3 contains 16 residues. The CDR3 DNA sequence: TGTGCCAGCACCTCGGGGTGGAAGGGAGCCTACAATGAGCAGTTCTTC. Translation gives CASTSGWKGAYNEQFF.

This clonotype was seen only a few times. The chain has TRBV19 and TRBJ2-7; the D gene is possibly TRBD1 (6 bases). Trimming pared 3 bases from V and 2 bases from J, leaving 8 bases between. The germline V gene has CDR1 LNHDA and CDR2 SQIVND (reference sequence). The CDR3 covers 13 residues. In DNA form, the CDR3 reads TGTGCCAGTAGTATTGACAGGACCTACGAGCAGTACTTC. It codes for CASSIDRTYEQYF.

The rearrangement joins TRBV4-3 to TRBJ1-2; tentative D call: TRBD1 (5 bases). V lost 0 bases and J 5 bases, leaving 13 bases between the germline ends. The CDR3 contains 15 residues. The germline V gene has CDR1 LGHNA and CDR2 YSLEER. CDR3 in DNA: TGCGCCAGCAGCCAAGATAGGGGATCAGGGTATGGCTACACCTTC. It specifies CASSQDRGSGYGYTF.

In this sample, this clonotype turned up many times. J is TRBJ1-2 and V is TRBV20-1; tentatively, D is TRBD1 (6 bases). This CDR3 has 15 amino acids. The V end was cut by 5 bases, the J end by 2 bases, with 18 bases between. Germline assignment: CDR1 DFQATT and CDR2 SNEGSKA (reference sequence). The CDR3 region is CSAALGNRANYGYTF. The CDR3 region has the DNA TGCAGTGCTGCCCTTGGGAACAGGGCCAACTATGGCTACACCTTC.

At least ten counts were recorded for this clonotype. The gene calls are TRBV3-1 and TRBJ1-1; 10 nucleotides align to TRBD1. The CDR3 length is 14 residues. With 1 base clipped from V and 10 bases from J, the junction kept 6 bases outside the gene matches. Germline CDR1 and CDR2: LGHDT and YNNKEL (reference sequence). Here the CDR3 reads CASSQAGQGNTAFF. In nucleotides, the CDR3 is TGTGCCAGCAGCCAAGCGGGACAGGGGAACACAGCTTTCTTT.

The chain couples TRBV27 to TRBJ1-1, with D perhaps TRBD1 (5 bases). The V end lost 5 bases, the J end lost 2 bases, and 18 bases lay between the germline ends. There are 16 residues in the CDR3. CDR1 MNHEY and CDR2 SMNVEV come from the germline V gene (reference sequence). CDR3 coding DNA: TGTGCCAGCAGTCCCCGGATATGGGGCGACAACACTGAAGCTTTCTTT. Amino acid sequence: CASSPRIWGDNTEAFF.

The CDR3 DNA follows: TGCGCCAGCAGCCCGAACAGAGGAGGGGGCACAGATACGCAGTATTTT. This sequence encodes CASSPNRGGGTDTQYF. The V gene is TRBV5-1, the J gene TRBJ2-3, with TRBD2 as a possible D gene (6 bases). CDR3 length: 16 residues. Trimming shortened V by 4 bases and J by 1 base, and 16 bases separated the two germline ends. Per the germline V gene, CDR1 is SGHRS and CDR2 is YFSETQ.

The chain uses TRBV28 and TRBJ1-4; 10 nucleotides agree with TRBD1. V lost 9 bases, J lost 5 bases, and 9 bases stayed unmatched. Looked up from germline, CDR1 is MDHEN and CDR2 is SYDVKM. The CDR3 runs to 15 residues. CDR3 coding DNA: TGTGCCAGTCAGGGGGAGACAGGGGGCAATGAAAAACTGTTTTTT. Amino acid sequence: CASQGETGGNEKLFF.

This chain uses TRBV6-1 with TRBJ1-5; D gene uncertain. The CDR3 spans 13 residues. The V end lost 4 bases, the J end lost 4 bases, and 8 bases lay between the germline ends. Germline CDR1 is MNHNS and CDR2 is SASEGT. The chain's CDR3 is CASSAEENQPQHF. The CDR3 DNA is TGTGCCAGCAGTGCGGAGGAAAATCAGCCCCAGCATTTT.

The V and J genes are TRBV30 and TRBJ2-1; TRBD2 matches at 14 bases. The V segment lost 3 bases and the J segment 10 bases; nucleotides outside the gene matches: 5. The germline gives CDR1 GTSNPN, CDR2 SVGIG (reference sequence). The CDR3 is made up of 14 amino acids. CDR3: CAWRTSGGAREQFF. CDR3 DNA sequence: TGTGCCTGGAGGACTAGCGGGGGGGCAAGGGAGCAGTTCTTC.

This clonotype was recorded a few times. The chain joins TRBV18 to TRBJ1-1, with D maybe TRBD1 (5 bases). V was pared by 0 bases and J by 1 base, with 36 bases between. The CDR3 length is 24 residues. Germline V gene sequence: CDR1 KGHSH, CDR2 LQKENI. The CDR3 nucleotides are TGTGCCAGCTCACCACCGTATTTATTACGAGACGGATTCCGGGACGGACGAGCGAACACTGAAGCTTTCTTT. It yields the protein CASSPPYLLRDGFRDGRANTEAFF. Filled out from reference TRBV18 and TRBJ1-1, the complete variable domain reads NAGVMQNPRHLVRRRGQEARLRCSPMKGHSHVYWYRQLPEEGLKFMVYLQKENIIDESGMPKERFSAEFPKEGPSILRIQQVVRGDSAAYFCASSPPYLLRDGFRDGRANTEAFFGQGTRLTVV.

The chain couples TRBV29-1 to TRBJ2-3; weak D call: TRBD2 (6 bases). CDR1 is SQVTM and CDR2 is ANQGSEA in the germline V gene. V was shortened by 5 bases and J by 6 bases, with 18 bases between the two germline ends. The CDR3 consists of 14 residues. For the CDR3, the DNA is TGCAGCGTTCTCCGGGGGTTTTTTGAGGATACGCAGTATTTT. This translates into CSVLRGFFEDTQYF.

This clonotype occurred many times. The chain recombines TRBV15 with TRBJ1-5, with a tentative D call TRBD1 (5 bases). Germline assignment: CDR1 LNHNV and CDR2 YYDKDF (reference sequence). The V gene lost 0 bases and the J gene lost 4 bases, with 7 bases spanning the gap. CDR3 length: 14 residues. In nucleotides, the CDR3 is TGTGCCACCAGCAGAGACAGGGCTAATCAGCCCCAGCATTTT. Protein product: CATSRDRANQPQHF.

This clonotype was seen many times. This rearrangement joins TRBV12-3 or TRBV12-4 to TRBJ2-1; tentatively, D is TRBD1 or TRBD2 (6 bases each). Trimming stripped 7 bases from V and 0 bases from J, with 13 bases between. This CDR3 is built from 15 residues. The DNA for the CDR3 is TGTGCCAGCATTCAAGGGGGGTTCTCCTACAATGAGCAGTTCTTC. Protein sequence: CASIQGGFSYNEQFF.

Many counts were recorded for this clonotype. The rearrangement uses TRBV2 and TRBJ1-5; unclear D gene. The CDR3 length is 13 residues. Germline V CDR1 and CDR2: SNHLY, FYNNEI. Trimming pared 5 bases from V and 4 bases from J, leaving 9 bases between. The CDR3 reads CASSKRENQPQHF. CDR3 nucleotides: TGTGCCAGCAGTAAACGAGAAAATCAGCCCCAGCATTTT. Filled out from reference TRBV2 and TRBJ1-5, the complete variable domain reads EPEVTQTPSHQVTQMGQEVILRCVPISNHLYFYWYRQILGQKVEFLVSFYNNEISEKSEIFDDQFSVERPDGSNFTLKIRSTKLEDSAMYFCASSKRENQPQHFGDGTRLSIL.

This clonotype was seen more than once but under ten times. V usage is TRBV12-3 or TRBV12-4 and J usage is TRBJ1-5, with a weak D call TRBD1 (6 bases). V lost 6 bases and J lost 12, with 12 bases in between. This CDR3 has 11 amino acids. The CDR3 reads CASSSGDYQHF. The CDR3 DNA follows: TGTGCCAGCAGCTCAGGGGACTACCAGCATTTT.

This clonotype was counted between two and nine times. The rearrangement uses TRBV7-8 and TRBJ2-7, with TRBD2 matching 8 bases. The CDR3 has 15 amino acids. The trim removed 5 bases at V and 2 bases at J, leaving 8 bases unmatched. Germline lookup yields CDR1 SGHVS and CDR2 FQNEAQ. Written as DNA, the CDR3 is TGTGCCAGCAGCCGTCTAGCGGGTGGTACCTACGAGCAGTACTTC. Its protein is CASSRLAGGTYEQYF.

This clonotype was counted at least ten times. The V and J genes are TRBV30 and TRBJ1-4; D call uncertain. This CDR3 comprises 13 residues. Germline assignment: CDR1 GTSNPN and CDR2 SVGIG (reference sequence). The V and J ends lost 4 bases and 10 bases respectively, with 16 bases between them. The CDR3 DNA is TGTGCCTGGAAGAGACTGGTTCGAGGAAAACTGTTTTTT. It yields the protein CAWKRLVRGKLFF.

The V gene is TRBV7-2, the J gene TRBJ2-1; a weak D match, TRBD2 (5 bases). The CDR3 has 16 amino acids. Germline assignment: CDR1 SGHTA and CDR2 FQGNSA. The V end was cut by 2 bases, the J end by 0 bases, with 11 bases between. The CDR3 DNA is TGTGCCAGCAGCTTAACATCCGGGGACTCCTACAATGAGCAGTTCTTC. It yields the protein CASSLTSGDSYNEQFF.

The sample holds many counts of this clonotype. The J gene is TRBJ1-1, the V gene TRBV4-2; TRBD1 matches at 9 bases. Trimming at V came to 1 base and at J to 4 bases, leaving 4 bases not matched to a gene. Looked up from germline, CDR1 is LGHNA and CDR2 is YNFKEQ. The CDR3 spans 15 residues. DNA for the CDR3: TGTGCCAGCAGCCAAGGGGACAGGGCTGGCACTGAAGCTTTCTTT. Its protein product is CASSQGDRAGTEAFF.

This clonotype has a count of ten or more. The chain has TRBV16 and TRBJ1-5; D is uncertain. Germline-derived CDR1 and CDR2 are KGHSY and FQNENV. V was pared by 6 bases and J by 0 bases, with 9 bases between. This CDR3 has 14 residues. The CDR3 loop is CASRQSFSNQPQHF. The CDR3 DNA reads TGTGCCAGCAGGCAAAGTTTTAGCAATCAGCCCCAGCATTTT.

As to this clonotype: Just one base apart from a much larger clone, this may be a read error. The chain employs TRBV12-3 or TRBV12-4 and TRBJ1-5, with unresolved D. The V gene lost 3 bases and the J gene lost 6 bases, with 3 bases spanning the gap. This CDR3 is built from 11 residues. This chain's CDR3 is CASSLCQPQHF. The CDR3 region has the DNA TGTGCCAGCAGTTTGTGTCAGCCCCAGCATTTT.

This clonotype was observed at least ten times. J is TRBJ1-1 and V is TRBV29-1; D not resolved. V was shortened by 4 bases and J by 0 bases, with 12 bases between the two germline ends. The V gene's germline CDR1 is SQVTM and CDR2 ANQGSEA. This CDR3 contains 14 residues. The CDR3: CSVAGLLMNTEAFF. As DNA, the CDR3 is TGCAGCGTTGCCGGACTCTTGATGAACACTGAAGCTTTCTTT.

In its sample, this clonotype was seen many times. The rearrangement joins TRBV24-1 to TRBJ2-3; the D is unclear. CDR1 is KGHDR and CDR2 is SFDVKD in the germline V gene. With 4 bases removed from V and 2 bases from J, the gap between germline ends came to 6 bases. The CDR3 contains 13 residues. Written as DNA, the CDR3 is TGTGCCACCAGTGACACTAACACAGATACGCAGTATTTT. It yields the protein CATSDTNTDTQYF.

This clonotype came up many times. The chain recombines TRBV6-6 with TRBJ2-6; D is uncertain. This CDR3 comprises 17 residues. Germline assignment: CDR1 MNHNY and CDR2 SVGAGI (reference sequence). V was cut by 6 bases and J by 2 bases, with 17 bases left in between. DNA of the CDR3: TGTGCCAGCAGCTCAGGTCCCCGCCGGGCTGGGGCCAACGTCCTGACTTTC. Translation gives CASSSGPRRAGANVLTF.